Listed below are T cell receptor beta chains from one sample, sequenced in a study of T-cell reconstitution after alpha-beta-depleted transplantation in children. MiXCR, run by TCRdb on the PCR reads, gives a single entry per CDR3 protein. The sample has fewer than 1 million distinct CDR3 sequences; around 15% are singletons. Sequences were derived from PBMCs, mostly from graft donor cells, sampled 360 days after TCRalphabeta/CD19-depleted stem cell transplant. The receptors shown here come from a male patient aged 10-17 years who had a stem cell transplant for acute lymphoblastic leukemia, so the T cells may come from the graft donor. The CDR3 runs from the conserved cysteine through the conserved F or W. The order of the fields is J gene, V gene, D gene, clone size, CDR3 protein, CDR3 DNA. A D gene is named only where the DNA matches it firmly. Expanded clones get a size class; other rows say once, few or many, or leave the size out.

TRBJ2-7 | TRBV29-1 | . | few | CSVEGIGDEQYF | TGCAGCGTTGAAGGGATCGGGGACGAGCAGTACTTC
TRBJ2-7 | TRBV4-1 | TRBD2 | . | CASSHPGLAGTYEQYF | TGCGCCAGCAGCCATCCTGGACTAGCGGGGACCTACGAGCAGTACTTC
TRBJ2-3 | TRBV20-1 | . | few | CSARDSGGRTSSTDTQYF | TGCAGTGCTAGAGATTCCGGAGGGAGGACTTCTAGCACAGATACGCAGTATTTT
TRBJ1-1 | TRBV7-9 | . | few | CAGTMNTEAFF | TGTGCCGGGACCATGAACACTGAAGCTTTCTTT
TRBJ2-5 | TRBV5-1 | . | few | CASSLDPPQETQYF | TGCGCCAGCAGCTTGGATCCCCCACAGGAGACCCAGTACTTC
TRBJ2-7 | TRBV19 | . | . | CASSNIHREQYF | TGTGCCAGTAGTAACATTCACCGGGAGCAGTACTTC
TRBJ2-1 | TRBV20-1 | TRBD2 | . | CCAREPHYSGAAAEQFF | TGCTGTGCGAGAGAGCCTCACTATAGCGGGGCTGCGGCTGAGCAGTTCTTC
TRBJ2-3 | TRBV3-1 | TRBD2 | few | CASSHTGLAGGDTQYF | TGTGCCAGCAGCCATACGGGACTAGCGGGGGGAGATACGCAGTATTTT
TRBJ2-6 | TRBV12-3/TRBV12-4 | . | many | CASGVSGANVLTF | TGTGCCAGTGGAGTCTCTGGGGCCAACGTCCTGACTTTC
TRBJ2-3 | TRBV4-2 | TRBD2 | few | CASSQVLGIAGAGDTQYF | TGTGCCAGCAGCCAAGTGTTAGGGATAGCGGGAGCGGGAGATACGCAGTATTTT
TRBJ2-5 | TRBV29-1 | . | few | CSVDVPRGSYQETQYF | TGCAGCGTTGATGTCCCCCGGGGGAGCTACCAAGAGACCCAGTACTTC